This TCR beta chain derives from a study of T cells expressing NK-cell markers. Study conclusions and caveats: Among a handful of donors, these clonotypes also ranked first in the CD3+CD56-NKG2C+ fraction.

TCRdb reprocessed the 5' RACE reads, keeping one entry per CDR3 protein, no DNA. Its table records about 110,000 distinct CDR3 sequences. The CDR3 runs to 14 residues. Germline CDR1 and CDR2: MNHEY and SMNVEV (reference sequence). As to this clonotype: The antigen is unknown.

The source material was blood T cells: a sorted CD56 or NKG2C T cell subset, CD4+ or CD8+ T cells, or bulk PBMC T cells (not recorded which). This chain links TRBV27 with TRBJ1-1. This clonotype originated in a woman between 18 and 75 years old in good health. CDR3 sequence reads: CASSRELAVTEAFF.